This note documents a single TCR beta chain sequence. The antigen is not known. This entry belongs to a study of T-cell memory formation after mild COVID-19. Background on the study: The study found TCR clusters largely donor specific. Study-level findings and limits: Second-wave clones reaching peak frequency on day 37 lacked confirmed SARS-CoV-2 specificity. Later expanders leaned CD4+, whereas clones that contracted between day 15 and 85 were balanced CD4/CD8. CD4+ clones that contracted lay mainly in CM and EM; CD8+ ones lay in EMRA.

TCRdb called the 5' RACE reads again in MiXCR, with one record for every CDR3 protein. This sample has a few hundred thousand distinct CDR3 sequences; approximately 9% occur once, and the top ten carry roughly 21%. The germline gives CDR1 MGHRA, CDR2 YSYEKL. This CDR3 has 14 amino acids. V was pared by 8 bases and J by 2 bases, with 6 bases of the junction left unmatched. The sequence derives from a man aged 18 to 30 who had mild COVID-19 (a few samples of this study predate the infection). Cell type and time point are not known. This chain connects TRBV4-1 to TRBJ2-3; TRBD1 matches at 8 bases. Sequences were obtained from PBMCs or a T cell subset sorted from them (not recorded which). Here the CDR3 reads CASRQGALTDTQYF. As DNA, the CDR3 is TGCGCCAGCCGGCAGGGGGCTCTCACAGATACGCAGTATTTT.